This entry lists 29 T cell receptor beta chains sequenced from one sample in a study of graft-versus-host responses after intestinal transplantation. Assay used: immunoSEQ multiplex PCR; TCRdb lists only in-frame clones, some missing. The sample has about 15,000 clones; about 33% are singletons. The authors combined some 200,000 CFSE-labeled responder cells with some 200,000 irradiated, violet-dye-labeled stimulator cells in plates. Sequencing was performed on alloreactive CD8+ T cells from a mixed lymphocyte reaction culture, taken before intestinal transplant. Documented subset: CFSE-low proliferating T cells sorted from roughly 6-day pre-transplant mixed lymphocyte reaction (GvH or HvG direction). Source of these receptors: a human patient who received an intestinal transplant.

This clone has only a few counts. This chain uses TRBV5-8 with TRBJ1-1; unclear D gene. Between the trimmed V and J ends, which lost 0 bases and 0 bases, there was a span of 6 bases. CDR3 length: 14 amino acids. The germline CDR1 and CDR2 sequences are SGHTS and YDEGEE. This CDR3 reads CASSLGHLNTEAFF. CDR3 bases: TGTGCCAGCAGCTTGGGACACCTGAACACTGAAGCTTTCTTT.

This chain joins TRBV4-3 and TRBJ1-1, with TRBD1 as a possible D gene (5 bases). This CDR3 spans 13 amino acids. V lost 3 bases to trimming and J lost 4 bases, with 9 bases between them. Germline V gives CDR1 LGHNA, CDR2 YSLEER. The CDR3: CASSHPGGTEAFF. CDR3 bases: TGCGCCAGCAGCCACCCGGGGGGCACTGAAGCTTTCTTT.

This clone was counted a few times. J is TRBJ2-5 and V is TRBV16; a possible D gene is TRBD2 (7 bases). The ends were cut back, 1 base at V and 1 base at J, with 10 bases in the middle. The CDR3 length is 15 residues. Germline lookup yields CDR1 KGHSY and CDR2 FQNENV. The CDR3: CASSQYGGRQETQYF. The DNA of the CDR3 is TGTGCCAGCAGCCAATACGGGGGGCGCCAAGAGACCCAGTACTTC.

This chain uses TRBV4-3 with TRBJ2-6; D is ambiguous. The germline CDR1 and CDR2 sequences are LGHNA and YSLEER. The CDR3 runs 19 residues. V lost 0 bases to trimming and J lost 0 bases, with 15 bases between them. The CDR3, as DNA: TGCGCCAGCAGCCAAGATCTCCCAGGCACCATCTCTGGGGCCAACGTCCTGACTTTC. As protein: CASSQDLPGTISGANVLTF.

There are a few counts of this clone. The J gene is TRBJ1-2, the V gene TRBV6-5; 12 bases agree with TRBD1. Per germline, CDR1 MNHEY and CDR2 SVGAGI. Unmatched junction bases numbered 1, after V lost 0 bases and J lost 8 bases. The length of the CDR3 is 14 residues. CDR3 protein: CASSYSGTGGGYTF. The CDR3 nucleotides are TGTGCCAGCAGTTACTCGGGGACAGGGGGCGGCTACACCTTC.

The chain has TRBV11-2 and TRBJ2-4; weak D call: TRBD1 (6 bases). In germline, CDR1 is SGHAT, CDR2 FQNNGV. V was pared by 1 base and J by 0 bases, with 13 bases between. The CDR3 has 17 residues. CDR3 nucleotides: TGTGCCAGCAGCTTAGGGTCACAGGGCCTAGCCAAAAACATTCAGTACTTC. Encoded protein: CASSLGSQGLAKNIQYF.

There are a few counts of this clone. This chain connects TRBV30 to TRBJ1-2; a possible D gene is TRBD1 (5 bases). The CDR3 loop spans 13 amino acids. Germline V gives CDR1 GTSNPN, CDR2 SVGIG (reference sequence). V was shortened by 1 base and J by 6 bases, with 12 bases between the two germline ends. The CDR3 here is CAWSASVGDGYTF. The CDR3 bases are TGTGCCTGGAGTGCCTCCGTAGGGGATGGCTACACCTTC.

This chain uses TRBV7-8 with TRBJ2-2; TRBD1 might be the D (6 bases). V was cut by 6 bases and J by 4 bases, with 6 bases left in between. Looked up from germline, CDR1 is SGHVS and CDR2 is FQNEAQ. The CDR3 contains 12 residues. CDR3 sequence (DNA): TGTGCCAGCAGGGACAGCACCGGGGAGCTGTTTTTT. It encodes CASRDSTGELFF. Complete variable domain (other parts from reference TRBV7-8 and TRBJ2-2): GAGVSQSPRYKVAKRGQDVALRCDPISGHVSLFWYQQALGQGPEFLTYFQNEAQLDKSGLPSDRFFAERPEGSVSTLKIQRTQQEDSAVYLCASRDSTGELFFGEGSRLTVL.

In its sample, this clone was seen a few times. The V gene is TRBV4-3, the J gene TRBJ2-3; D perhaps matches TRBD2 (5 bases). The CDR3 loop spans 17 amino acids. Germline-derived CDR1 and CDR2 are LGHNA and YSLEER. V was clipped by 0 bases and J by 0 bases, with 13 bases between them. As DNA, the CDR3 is TGCGCCAGCAGCCAAGATTTTGCTAGCAGTAGCACAGATACGCAGTATTTT. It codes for CASSQDFASSSTDTQYF.

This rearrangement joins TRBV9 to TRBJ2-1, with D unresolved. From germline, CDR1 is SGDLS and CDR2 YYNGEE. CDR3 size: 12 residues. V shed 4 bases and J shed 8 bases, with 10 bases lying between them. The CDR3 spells CASSPGSYEQFF. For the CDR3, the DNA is TGTGCCAGCAGCCCTGGCAGTTATGAGCAGTTCTTC.

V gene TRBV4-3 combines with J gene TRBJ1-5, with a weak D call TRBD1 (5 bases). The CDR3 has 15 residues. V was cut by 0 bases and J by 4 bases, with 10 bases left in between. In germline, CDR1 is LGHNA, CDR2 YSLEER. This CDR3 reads CASSQDGGGNQPQHF. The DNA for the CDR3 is TGCGCCAGCAGCCAAGATGGGGGGGGGAATCAGCCCCAGCATTTT.

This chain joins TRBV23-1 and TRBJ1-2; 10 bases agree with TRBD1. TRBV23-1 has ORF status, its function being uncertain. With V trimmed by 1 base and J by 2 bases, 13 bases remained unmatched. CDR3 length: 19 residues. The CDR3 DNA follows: TGCGCCAGCAGTCAATTCACTTGGGACAGGGGTCTTATAAACTATGGCTACACCTTC. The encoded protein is CASSQFTWDRGLINYGYTF.

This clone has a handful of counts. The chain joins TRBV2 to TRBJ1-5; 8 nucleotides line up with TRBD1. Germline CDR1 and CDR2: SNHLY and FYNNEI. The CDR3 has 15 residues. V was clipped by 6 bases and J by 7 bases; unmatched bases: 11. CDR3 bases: TGTGCCAGCAGGGGGGCAGGGGGCTGGAGCCAGCCCCAGCATTTT. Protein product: CASRGAGGWSQPQHF.

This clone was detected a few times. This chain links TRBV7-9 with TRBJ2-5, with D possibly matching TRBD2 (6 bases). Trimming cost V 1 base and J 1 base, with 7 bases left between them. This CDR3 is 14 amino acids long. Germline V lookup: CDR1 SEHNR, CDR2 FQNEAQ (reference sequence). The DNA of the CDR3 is TGTGCCAGCAGCTTAGTCGGGGGCCAAGAGACCCAGTACTTC. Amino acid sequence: CASSLVGGQETQYF.

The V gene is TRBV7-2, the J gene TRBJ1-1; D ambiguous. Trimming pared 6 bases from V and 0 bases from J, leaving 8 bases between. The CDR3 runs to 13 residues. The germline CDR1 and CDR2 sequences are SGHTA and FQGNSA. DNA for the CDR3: TGTGCCAGCAGACAACAGTTGAACACTGAAGCTTTCTTT. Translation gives CASRQQLNTEAFF.

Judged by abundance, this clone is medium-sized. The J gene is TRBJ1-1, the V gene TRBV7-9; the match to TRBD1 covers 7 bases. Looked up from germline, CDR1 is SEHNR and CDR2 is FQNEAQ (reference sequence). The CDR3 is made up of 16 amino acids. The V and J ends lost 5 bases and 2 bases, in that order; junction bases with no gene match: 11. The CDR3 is CASSPQAGTDNTEAFF. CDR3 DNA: TGTGCCAGCAGCCCTCAGGCGGGGACAGACAACACTGAAGCTTTCTTT.

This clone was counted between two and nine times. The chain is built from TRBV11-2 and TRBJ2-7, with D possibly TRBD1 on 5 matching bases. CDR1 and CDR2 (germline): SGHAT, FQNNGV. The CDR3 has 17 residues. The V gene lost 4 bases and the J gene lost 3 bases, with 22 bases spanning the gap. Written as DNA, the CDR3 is TGTGCCAGCAGCTCCCCCCTTTTATCTGGGGCTTACTACGAGCAGTACTTC. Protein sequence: CASSSPLLSGAYYEQYF.

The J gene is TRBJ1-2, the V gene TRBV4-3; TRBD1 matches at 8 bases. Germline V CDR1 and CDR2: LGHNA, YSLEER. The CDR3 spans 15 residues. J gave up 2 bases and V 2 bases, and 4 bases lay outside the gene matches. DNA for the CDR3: TGCGCCAGCAGCCAATACAGGGGGGGGAACTATGGCTACACCTTC. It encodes CASSQYRGGNYGYTF.

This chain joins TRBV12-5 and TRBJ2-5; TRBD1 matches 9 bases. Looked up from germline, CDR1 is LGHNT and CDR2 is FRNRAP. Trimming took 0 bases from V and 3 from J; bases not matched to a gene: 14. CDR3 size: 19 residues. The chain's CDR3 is CASGLVSQGGQGLKETQYF. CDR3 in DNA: TGTGCTAGTGGTTTGGTATCCCAAGGGGGACAGGGATTGAAAGAGACCCAGTACTTC.

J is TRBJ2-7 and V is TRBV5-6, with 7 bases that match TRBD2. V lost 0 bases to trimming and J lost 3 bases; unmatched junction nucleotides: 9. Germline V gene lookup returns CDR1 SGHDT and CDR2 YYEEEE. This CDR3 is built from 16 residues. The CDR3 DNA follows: TGTGCCAGCAGCTTGGGGGAGGGTGGATTTTTCTACGAGCAGTACTTC. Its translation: CASSLGEGGFFYEQYF. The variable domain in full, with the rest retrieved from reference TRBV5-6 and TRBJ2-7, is DAGVTQSPTHLIKTRGQQVTLRCSPKSGHDTVSWYQQALGQGPQFIFQYYEEEERQRGNFPDRFSGHQFPNYSSELNVNALLLGDSALYLCASSLGEGGFFYEQYFGPGTRLTVT.

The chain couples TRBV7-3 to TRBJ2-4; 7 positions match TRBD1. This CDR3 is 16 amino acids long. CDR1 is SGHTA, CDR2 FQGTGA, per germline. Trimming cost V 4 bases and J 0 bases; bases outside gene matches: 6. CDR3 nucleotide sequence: TGTGCCAGCAGCTCCTCCGGGACAGTAGCCAAAAACATTCAGTACTTC. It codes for CASSSSGTVAKNIQYF.

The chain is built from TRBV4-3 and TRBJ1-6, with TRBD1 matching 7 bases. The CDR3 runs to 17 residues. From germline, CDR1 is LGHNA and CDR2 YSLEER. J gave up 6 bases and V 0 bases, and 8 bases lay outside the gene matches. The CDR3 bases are TGCGCCAGCAGCCAAGAAAGCGCAGGGGGAAGTAATTCACCCCTCCACTTT. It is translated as CASSQESAGGSNSPLHF.

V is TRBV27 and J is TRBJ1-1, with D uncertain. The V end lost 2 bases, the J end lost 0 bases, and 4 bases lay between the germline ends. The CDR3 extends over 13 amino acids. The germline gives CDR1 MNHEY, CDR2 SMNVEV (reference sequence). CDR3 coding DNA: TGTGCCAGCAGTTTAACAGTGAACACTGAAGCTTTCTTT. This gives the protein CASSLTVNTEAFF.

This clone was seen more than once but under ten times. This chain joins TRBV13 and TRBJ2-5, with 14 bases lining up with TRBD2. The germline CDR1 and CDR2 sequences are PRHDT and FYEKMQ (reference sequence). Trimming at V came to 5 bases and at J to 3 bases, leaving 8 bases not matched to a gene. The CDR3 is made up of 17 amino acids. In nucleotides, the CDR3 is TGTGCCAGCAGCCTGACTAGCGGGGGGGCGGTCAAAGAGACCCAGTACTTC. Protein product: CASSLTSGGAVKETQYF.

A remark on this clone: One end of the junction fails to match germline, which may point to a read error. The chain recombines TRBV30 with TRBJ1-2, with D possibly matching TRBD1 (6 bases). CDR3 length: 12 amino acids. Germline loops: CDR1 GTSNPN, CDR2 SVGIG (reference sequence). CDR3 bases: TGTGCCTGGAGTCAGGGGAACTATGGCTACATCTTC. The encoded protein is CAWSQGNYGYIF.

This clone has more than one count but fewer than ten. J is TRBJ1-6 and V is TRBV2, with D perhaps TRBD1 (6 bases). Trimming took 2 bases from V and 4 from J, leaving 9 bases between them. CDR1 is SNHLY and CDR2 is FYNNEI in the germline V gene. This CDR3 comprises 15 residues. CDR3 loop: CASSELDSYNSPLHF. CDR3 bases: TGTGCCAGCAGTGAATTGGACAGTTATAATTCACCCCTCCACTTT.

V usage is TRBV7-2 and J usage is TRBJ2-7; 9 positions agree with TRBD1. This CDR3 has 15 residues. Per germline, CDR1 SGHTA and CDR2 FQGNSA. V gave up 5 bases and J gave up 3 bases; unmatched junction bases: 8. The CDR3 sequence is CASSPTGTGFYEQYF. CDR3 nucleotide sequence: TGTGCCAGCAGCCCCACCGGGACAGGGTTCTACGAGCAGTACTTC.

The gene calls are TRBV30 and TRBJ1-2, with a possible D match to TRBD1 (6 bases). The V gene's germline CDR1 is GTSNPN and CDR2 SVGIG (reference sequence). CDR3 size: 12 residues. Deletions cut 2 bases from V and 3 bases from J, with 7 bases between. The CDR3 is CAWSSGDYGYTF. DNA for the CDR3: TGTGCCTGGAGTTCAGGGGACTATGGCTACACCTTC.

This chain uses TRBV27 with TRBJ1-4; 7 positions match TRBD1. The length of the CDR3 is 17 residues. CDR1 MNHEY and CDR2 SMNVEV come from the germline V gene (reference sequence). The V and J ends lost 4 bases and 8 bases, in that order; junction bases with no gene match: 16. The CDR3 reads CASSSPGQTIGGEKLFF. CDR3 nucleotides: TGTGCCAGCAGTTCACCGGGACAGACCATTGGGGGGGAAAAACTGTTTTTT. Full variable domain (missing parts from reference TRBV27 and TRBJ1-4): EAQVTQNPRYLITVTGKKLTVTCSQNMNHEYMSWYRQDPGLGLRQIYYSMNVEVTDKGDVPEGYKVSRKEKRNFPLILESPSPNQTSLYFCASSSPGQTIGGEKLFFGSGTQLSVL.